Shown below are 26 T cell receptor beta chains from a single sample sequenced in a study of cytomegalovirus exposure and HLA in healthy donors. PCR primers comprised 60 Vbeta and 13 Jbeta primers. Data came from immunoSEQ multiplex PCR; TCRdb stores just in-frame clones and leaves some out. This table has over 45,000 clones, 70% to 80% appearing once. Material for sequencing was PBMCs. The receptors here all came from a female donor in good health and CMV-seronegative.

The J gene is TRBJ2-5, the V gene TRBV5-1; 7 bases agree with TRBD1. CDR1 is SGHRS and CDR2 is YFSETQ in the germline V gene. The CDR3 sequence is 15 residues long. Losses at the gene ends were 2 bases for V and 5 bases for J; bases not matched to a gene: 9. The CDR3 loop is CASSFATGIKETQYF. The CDR3 DNA sequence: TGCGCCAGCAGCTTTGCGACAGGGATAAAGGAGACCCAGTACTTC.

V and J are TRBV19 and TRBJ1-2; D is ambiguous. The V gene's germline CDR1 is LNHDA and CDR2 SQIVND (reference sequence). CDR3 length: 11 amino acids. V gave up 8 bases and J gave up 4 bases, with 8 bases separating them. The CDR3: CASGPVYGYTF. The DNA for the CDR3 is TGTGCCAGTGGCCCCGTCTATGGCTACACCTTC.

V and J are TRBV2 and TRBJ2-5; 14 bases fit TRBD2. The CDR3 is made up of 14 amino acids. V lost 10 bases to trimming and J lost 5 bases; unmatched junction nucleotides: 6. Germline V gene lookup returns CDR1 SNHLY and CDR2 FYNNEI. The CDR3 sequence: CATRTSGGSETQYF. The CDR3 DNA sequence: TGTGCCACTAGGACTAGCGGGGGGTCGGAGACCCAGTACTTC.

This clone was counted a single time. J is TRBJ2-7 and V is TRBV2, with 7 bases matching TRBD1. The V and J ends lost 6 bases and 2 bases, in that order; junction bases with no gene match: 4. Germline-derived CDR1 and CDR2 are SNHLY and FYNNEI. CDR3 size: 13 residues. Here the CDR3 reads CASSLGQTYEQYF. CDR3 DNA sequence: TGTGCCAGCAGCCTGGGACAGACCTACGAGCAGTACTTC.

This clone was observed a handful of times. This chain joins TRBV5-1 and TRBJ1-2, with 11 bases fitting TRBD1. The J segment lost 5 bases and the V segment lost 5 bases, leaving 11 bases of the junction unmatched. CDR3 length: 16 residues. Germline V CDR1 and CDR2: SGHRS, YFSETQ. The CDR3 here is CASSWTGGQLPYGYTF. CDR3 in DNA: TGCGCCAGCAGTTGGACAGGGGGCCAACTACCTTATGGCTACACCTTC.

The chain carries TRBV19 and TRBJ2-2, with 7 bases identical to TRBD1. The CDR3 consists of 15 residues. Trimming at V came to 3 bases and at J to 0 bases, leaving 1 base not matched to a gene. Germline CDR1 is LNHDA and CDR2 is SQIVND (reference sequence). The CDR3 region has the DNA TGTGCCAGTAGTATTGGGACAGCGAACACCGGGGAGCTGTTTTTT. It codes for CASSIGTANTGELFF.

The chain joins TRBV7-2 to TRBJ1-4, with D possibly being TRBD1 (6 bases). The CDR3 sequence is 16 residues long. V lost 0 bases to trimming and J lost 4 bases, with 12 bases between them. Germline lookup yields CDR1 SGHTA and CDR2 FQGNSA. DNA of the CDR3: TGTGCCAGCAGCTTAGCGGGAACAGGGATTAATGAAAAACTGTTTTTT. It codes for CASSLAGTGINEKLFF.

The chain has TRBV28 and TRBJ1-6; D may be TRBD1 (6 bases). CDR3 length: 13 residues. Germline V gene data show CDR1 as MDHEN and CDR2 as SYDVKM. The germline V and J ends were trimmed by 7 bases and 9 bases, with 13 bases remaining between them. CDR3 nucleotide sequence: TGTGCCAGCAAAGAAGGGGGTGTTTCACCCCTCCACTTT. This gives the protein CASKEGGVSPLHF.

The rearrangement joins TRBV19 to TRBJ1-5, with TRBD1 identical over 7 bases. Germline V gives CDR1 LNHDA, CDR2 SQIVND (reference sequence). Losses at the gene ends were 4 bases for V and 5 bases for J; bases not matched to a gene: 8. The CDR3 spans 15 residues. The CDR3: CASSTTGNFDQPQHF. As DNA, the CDR3 is TGTGCCAGTAGTACGACAGGGAATTTTGATCAGCCCCAGCATTTT.

A single count supports this clone. The V call is TRBV27, the J call TRBJ2-7; TRBD1 might be the D (6 bases). The germline gives CDR1 MNHEY, CDR2 SMNVEV (reference sequence). This CDR3 region has 16 residues. V lost 6 bases, J lost 1 base, and 19 bases lay in between. This chain's CDR3 is CASRPSTGFGSYEQYF. For the CDR3, the DNA is TGTGCCAGCAGGCCCAGTACAGGGTTTGGGTCCTACGAGCAGTACTTC.

The chain joins TRBV6-1 to TRBJ2-5; TRBD1 might be the D (6 bases). The tail of the sequence fits TRBJ2-7 better, so the J call may be wrong. CDR1 is MNHNS and CDR2 is SASEGT in the germline V gene. This CDR3 region has 17 residues. The CDR3 nucleotides are TGTGCCAGCAGTGATCGATTATTCAGGGGTAGCTCCTACGAGCAGTACTTC. Amino acids: CASSDRLFRGSSYEQYF.

The chain couples TRBV7-9 to TRBJ1-5; no reliable D call. The germline gives CDR1 SEHNR, CDR2 FQNEAQ (reference sequence). CDR3 length equals 14 residues. The ends were cut back, 5 bases at V and 4 bases at J, with 12 bases in the middle. The CDR3 DNA reads as TGTGCCAGCAGCACGACGGACTTTAATCAGCCCCAGCATTTT. Translating it yields CASSTTDFNQPQHF.

The genes are TRBV7-9 and TRBJ1-3, with TRBD1 identical over 10 bases. The CDR3 is made up of 13 amino acids. The V segment lost 11 bases and the J segment 4 bases; nucleotides outside the gene matches: 5. Germline loops: CDR1 SEHNR, CDR2 FQNEAQ (reference sequence). The CDR3 sequence is CAGGTGEGNTIYF. The CDR3 DNA reads TGTGCCGGAGGGACAGGGGAGGGAAACACCATATATTTT.

J is TRBJ2-1 and V is TRBV7-9, with 8 positions matching TRBD2. Germline CDR1 reads SEHNR; CDR2 reads FQNEAQ (reference sequence). The V gene end was trimmed by 5 bases and the J gene end by 11 bases; junction bases not matched to a gene: 11. The CDR3 is 14 residues long. CDR3 sequence: CASSPSGGKAQQFF. The CDR3, as DNA: TGTGCCAGCAGCCCCTCGGGGGGGAAGGCACAGCAGTTCTTC.

The V call is TRBV6-1, the J call TRBJ1-2, with 10 bases identical to TRBD1. Trimming at V came to 6 bases and at J to 6 bases, leaving 4 bases not matched to a gene. This CDR3 contains 13 residues. The germline CDR1 and CDR2 sequences are MNHNS and SASEGT. CDR3 region: CASRVTGGNGYTF. The CDR3 DNA sequence: TGTGCCAGCAGGGTGACAGGGGGCAATGGCTACACCTTC.

The genes are TRBV7-9 and TRBJ2-7, with 11 bases fitting TRBD1. V was clipped by 5 bases and J by 6 bases; unmatched bases: 12. Germline assignment: CDR1 SEHNR and CDR2 FQNEAQ (reference sequence). CDR3 length: 16 residues. CDR3 sequence reads: CASSHASRGTGGEQYF. CDR3 DNA: TGTGCCAGCAGCCACGCGTCGCGAGGGACAGGGGGCGAGCAGTACTTC.

V usage is TRBV4-3 and J usage is TRBJ2-1, with TRBD2 matching 8 bases. CDR1 is LGHNA, CDR2 YSLEER, per germline. Unmatched junction bases numbered 16, after V lost 4 bases and J lost 8 bases. CDR3 length equals 17 residues. DNA for the CDR3: TGCGCCAGCAGCCTCTTAACGGGAGGGGGGGCGGACGATGAGCAGTTCTTC. As protein: CASSLLTGGGADDEQFF.

CDR3 region: CASSQGSGGVSEQYF. The DNA for the CDR3 is TGCGCCAGCAGCCAAGGTTCAGGGGGAGTGAGCGAGCAGTACTTC. The V gene is TRBV4-1, the J gene TRBJ2-5; 7 bases align to TRBD1. The J call is uncertain, as TRBJ2-7 better fits the DNA end. This CDR3 has 15 residues. CDR1 MGHRA and CDR2 YSYEKL come from the germline V gene.

This chain links TRBV2 with TRBJ1-1, with a tentative D call TRBD1 (6 bases). The CDR3 is 13 amino acids. Trimming took 9 bases from V and 4 from J, leaving 15 bases between them. Germline CDR1 SNHLY, CDR2 FYNNEI. This CDR3 reads CARNRDFGTEAFF. CDR3 nucleotide sequence: TGTGCCAGGAACAGGGATTTCGGCACTGAAGCTTTCTTT.

This rearrangement joins TRBV27 to TRBJ1-5; D gene unclear. The CDR3 has 18 amino acids. CDR1 is MNHEY, CDR2 SMNVEV, per germline (reference sequence). Trimming shortened V by 4 bases and J by 2 bases, and 21 bases separated the two germline ends. CDR3 sequence: CASSSGGWYHRGNQPQHF. CDR3 bases: TGTGCCAGCAGTTCGGGTGGGTGGTATCATCGAGGCAATCAGCCCCAGCATTTT.

The chain is built from TRBV5-1 and TRBJ2-2, with TRBD1 identical over 10 bases. Germline CDR1 SGHRS, CDR2 YFSETQ. This CDR3 spans 17 amino acids. V was pared by 0 bases and J by 1 base, with 3 bases of the junction left unmatched. CDR3 residues: CASSLVRTGGNTGELFF. CDR3 in DNA: TGCGCCAGCAGCTTGGTTCGGACAGGGGGGAACACCGGGGAGCTGTTTTTT.

The chain recombines TRBV7-3 with TRBJ2-5; D is perhaps TRBD2 (6 bases). This CDR3 contains 15 residues. CDR1 and CDR2 (germline): SGHTA, FQGTGA. V was trimmed by 5 bases and J by 7 bases, leaving 20 bases between them. The CDR3 loop is CASSRGSGGVGTQYF. In DNA, the CDR3 is TGTGCCAGCAGCCGGGGGAGCGGTGGGGTCGGGACCCAGTACTTC.

The chain has TRBV7-9 and TRBJ1-4; D unresolved. Trimming pared 9 bases from V and 4 bases from J, leaving 12 bases between. Germline values: CDR1 SEHNR, CDR2 FQNEAQ (reference sequence). CDR3 length: 13 amino acids. The chain's CDR3 is CASLADYNEKLFF. CDR3 bases: TGTGCCAGTCTGGCGGACTATAATGAAAAACTGTTTTTT.

The chain joins TRBV5-1 to TRBJ1-2; D not certain. The CDR3 consists of 14 residues. V shed 0 bases and J shed 0 bases, with 6 bases lying between them. The germline gives CDR1 SGHRS, CDR2 YFSETQ. The CDR3 here is CASSLVEANYGYTF. In nucleotides, the CDR3 is TGCGCCAGCAGCTTGGTAGAAGCTAACTATGGCTACACCTTC.

The V gene is TRBV2, the J gene TRBJ1-5; D gene uncertain. The CDR3 has 13 residues. Germline loops: CDR1 SNHLY, CDR2 FYNNEI. V lost 8 bases, J lost 0 bases, and 8 bases lay in between. The CDR3 region is CASQRDSNQPQHF. The CDR3 DNA reads TGTGCCAGCCAGAGGGATAGCAATCAGCCCCAGCATTTT.

The CDR3 region has the DNA TGCGCCAGCAGCTGGGGACAGGGAGGCACAGATACGCAGTATTTT. As protein: CASSWGQGGTDTQYF. The V and J genes are TRBV5-1 and TRBJ2-3, with 9 bases identical to TRBD1. Germline V CDR1 and CDR2: SGHRS, YFSETQ. This CDR3 region has 15 residues. Trimming took 3 bases from V and 1 from J; bases not matched to a gene: 3.